A selection of T cell receptor beta chains follows, all from one sample in a study of OX40 agonist ivuxolimab in advanced cancers. The protocol was immunoSEQ multiplex PCR, while the TCRdb copy is restricted to in-frame clones and leaves out a portion. The sample contains tens of thousands of clones, roughly 86% of which appear only once. Source: CD4+ or CD8+ T cells sorted from blood, taken in a trial of the OX40 agonist ivuxolimab. The receptors stem from an adult with an advanced solid tumor such as melanoma, head and neck, liver or kidney cancer. Both conserved end residues are part of each CDR3. Each record gives: J gene, clone size, V gene, D gene, CDR3 DNA, CDR3 protein. The D gene is left open where the match is weak. Clone sizes are given selectively: once, few, many, or a class where the clone is expanded.

TRBJ2-6	few	TRBV7-8	.	TGTGCCAGCTCAGTAGGGTCTGGGGCCAACGTCCTGACTTTC	CASSVGSGANVLTF
TRBJ2-3	.	TRBV5-1	TRBD1	TGCGCCAGCAGCCGGAGGGGACAGGGGCCGACAGATACGCAGTATTTT	CASSRRGQGPTDTQYF
TRBJ1-5	few	TRBV7-6	.	TGTGCCAGCAGCTTGGGAGGAGATCAGCCCCAGCATTTT	CASSLGGDQPQHF
TRBJ2-1	.	TRBV4-1	TRBD1	TGCGCCAGCAGGGGATCGGGACAGGGAACCTACAATGAGCAGTTCTTC	CASRGSGQGTYNEQFF
TRBJ2-7	.	TRBV10-2	.	TGCGCCAGCAGTGACTCCTTAAGCTCCTACGAGCAGTACTTC	CASSDSLSSYEQYF
TRBJ1-4	.	TRBV4-1	.	TGCGCCAGCAGCAGGGGACGTCTTAATGAAAAACTGTTTTTT	CASSRGRLNEKLFF
TRBJ1-1	.	TRBV9	.	TGTGCCAGCAGCGTAGTATCGGCGGGAAACACTGAAGCTTTCTTT	CASSVVSAGNTEAFF
TRBJ1-2	.	TRBV4-2	.	TGTGCCAGCAGCCCCCAGGAGGGGGACTATGGCTACACCTTC	CASSPQEGDYGYTF
TRBJ2-5	.	TRBV7-6	.	TGTGCCAGCAGCGTAGCTAATTACCAAGAGACCCAGTACTTC	CASSVANYQETQYF
TRBJ2-1	.	TRBV5-1	TRBD2	TGCGCCAGCAGCCTGAGCGGGGGGGCCTACAATGAGCAGTTCTTC	CASSLSGGAYNEQFF
TRBJ1-1	.	TRBV5-1	.	TGCGCCAGCAGCTATCAGGGGAGGAAGGCTGAAGCTTTCTTT	CASSYQGRKAEAFF
TRBJ1-2	.	TRBV21-1	.	TGTGCCAGCCCCGTCCCGAAGGGCAACTATGGCTACACCTTC	CASPVPKGNYGYTF
TRBJ2-2	.	TRBV19	TRBD1	TGTGCCAGTAGTATTAGGGGGCTCGCCGGGGAGCTGTTTTTT	CASSIRGLAGELFF
TRBJ1-3	.	TRBV5-1	.	TGCGCCAGCAGCTTGGGAGGGGGGATCTCTGGAAACACCATATATTTT	CASSLGGGISGNTIYF
TRBJ1-1	.	TRBV15	.	TGTGCCACCAGCAGAAGGGGGGGTTGGGCTGAAGCTTTCTTT	CATSRRGGWAEAFF
TRBJ1-4	.	TRBV5-1	.	TGCGCCAGCGGGAAGAGAGGGGATGGGGGTGAAAAACTGTTTTTT	CASGKRGDGGEKLFF
TRBJ2-7	.	TRBV7-6	TRBD2	TGTGCCAGCAGCCCACAACTACGGCCTAGCGGGGGAGGGTACGAGCAGTACTTC	CASSPQLRPSGGGYEQYF
TRBJ1-4	.	TRBV5-1	.	TGCGCCAGCAGCCCGGACACGGATAATGAAAAACTGTTTTTT	CASSPDTDNEKLFF